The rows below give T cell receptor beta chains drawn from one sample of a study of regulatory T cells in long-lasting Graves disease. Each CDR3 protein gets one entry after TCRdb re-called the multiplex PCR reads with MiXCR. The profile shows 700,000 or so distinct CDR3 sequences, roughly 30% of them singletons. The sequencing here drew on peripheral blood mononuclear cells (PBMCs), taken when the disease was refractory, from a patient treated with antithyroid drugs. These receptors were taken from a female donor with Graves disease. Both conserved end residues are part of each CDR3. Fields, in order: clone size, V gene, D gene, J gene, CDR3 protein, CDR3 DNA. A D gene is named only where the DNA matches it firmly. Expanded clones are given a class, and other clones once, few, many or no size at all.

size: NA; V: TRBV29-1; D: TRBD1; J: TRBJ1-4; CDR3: CSVEVGGQGGEELFF; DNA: TGCAGCGTTGAAGTCGGAGGACAGGGAGGCGAAGAACTGTTTTTT
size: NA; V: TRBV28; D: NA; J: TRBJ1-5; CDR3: CASSRNQPQHF; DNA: TGTGCCAGCAGTCGAAATCAGCCCCAGCATTTT
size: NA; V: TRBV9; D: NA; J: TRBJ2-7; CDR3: CASSVDVNYEQYF; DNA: TGTGCCAGCAGCGTAGACGTAAACTACGAGCAGTACTTC
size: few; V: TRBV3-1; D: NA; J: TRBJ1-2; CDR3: CASNNAGEDGYTF; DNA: TGTGCCAGTAATAACGCGGGGGAGGATGGCTACACCTTC
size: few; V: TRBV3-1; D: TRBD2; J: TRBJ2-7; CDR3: CASSQGTSGRDYEQYF; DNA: TGTGCCAGCAGCCAAGGCACTAGCGGGAGGGACTACGAGCAGTACTTC
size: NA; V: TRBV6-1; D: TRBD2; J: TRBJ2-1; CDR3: CASSPLAGDFNEQFF; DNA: TGTGCCAGCAGTCCACTAGCGGGAGATTTTAATGAGCAGTTCTTC
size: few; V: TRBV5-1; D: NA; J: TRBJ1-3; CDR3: CASSSGTSGNTIYF; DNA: TGCGCCAGCAGCTCGGGTACCTCTGGAAACACCATATATTTT
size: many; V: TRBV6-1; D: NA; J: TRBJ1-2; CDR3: CASKGRSYGYTF; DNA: TGTGCCAGCAAGGGCCGAAGCTATGGCTACACCTTC
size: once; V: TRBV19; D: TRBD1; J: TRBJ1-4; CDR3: CASSSSGTANEKLFF; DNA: TGTGCCAGTAGTTCTTCCGGGACAGCTAATGAAAAACTGTTTTTT
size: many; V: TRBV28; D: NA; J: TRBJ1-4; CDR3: CASKTGGVEEKLFF; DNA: TGTGCCAGCAAAACGGGGGGGGTTGAAGAAAAACTGTTTTTT
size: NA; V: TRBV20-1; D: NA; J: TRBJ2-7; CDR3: CSARVTGRDYEQYF; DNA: TGCAGTGCTAGAGTAACAGGGAGGGATTACGAGCAGTACTTC
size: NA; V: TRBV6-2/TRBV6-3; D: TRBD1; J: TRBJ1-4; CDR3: CASSRGGSEKLFF; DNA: TGTGCCAGCAGTCGAGGGGGCAGTGAAAAACTGTTTTTT
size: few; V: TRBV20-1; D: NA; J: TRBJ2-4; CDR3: CSARDQGGKNIQYF; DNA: TGCAGTGCTAGAGATCAGGGTGGCAAAAACATTCAGTACTTC
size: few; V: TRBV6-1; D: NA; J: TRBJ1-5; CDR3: CATRALIDNQPQHF; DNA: TGTGCCACACGGGCCTTAATTGACAATCAGCCCCAGCATTTT
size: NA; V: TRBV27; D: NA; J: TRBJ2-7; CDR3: CASSQVWRGTYEQYF; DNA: TGTGCCAGCAGCCAAGTTTGGCGCGGAACCTACGAGCAGTACTTC
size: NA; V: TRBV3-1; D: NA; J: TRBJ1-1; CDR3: CASRARGSKNTEAFF; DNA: TGTGCCAGCAGGGCTCGAGGGTCCAAGAACACTGAAGCTTTCTTT